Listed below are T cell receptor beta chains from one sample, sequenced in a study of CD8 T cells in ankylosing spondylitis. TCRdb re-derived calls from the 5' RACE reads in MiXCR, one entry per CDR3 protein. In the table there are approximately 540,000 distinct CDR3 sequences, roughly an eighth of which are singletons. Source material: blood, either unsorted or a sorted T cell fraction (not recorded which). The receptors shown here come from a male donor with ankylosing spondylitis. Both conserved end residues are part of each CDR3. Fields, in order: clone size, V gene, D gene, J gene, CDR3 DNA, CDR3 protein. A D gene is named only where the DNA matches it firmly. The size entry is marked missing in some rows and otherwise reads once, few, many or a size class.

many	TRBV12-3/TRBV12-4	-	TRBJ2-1	TGTGCCAGCAGTTTAGTCCAGGGGAATTTGGGTGAGCAGTTCTTC	CASSLVQGNLGEQFF
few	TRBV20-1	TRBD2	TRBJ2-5	TGCAGTGCGATAGGGCTAGCGGAAGCAAAAGAGACCCAGTACTTC	CSAIGLAEAKETQYF
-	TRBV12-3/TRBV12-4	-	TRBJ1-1	TGTGCCAGCACCTTGTGGAGGGGGAACACTGAAGCTTTCTTT	CASTLWRGNTEAFF
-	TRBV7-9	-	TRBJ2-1	TGTGCCAGCAGCTTAGACGGGACTCTCAATGAGCAGTTCTTC	CASSLDGTLNEQFF
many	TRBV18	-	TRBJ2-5	TGTGCCAGCTCACCAGGCAGACAAGAGACCCAGTACTTC	CASSPGRQETQYF
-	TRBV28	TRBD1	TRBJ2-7	TGTGCCAGCAGATCACAGGGGGCTTCCTCCTACGAGCAGTACTTC	CASRSQGASSYEQYF
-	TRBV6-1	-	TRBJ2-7	TGTGCCAGCAGTCCATCCGCGGGTGGTTCCTACGAGCAGTACTTC	CASSPSAGGSYEQYF
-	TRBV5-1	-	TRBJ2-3	TGCGCCAGCAGCTTGGCCCGGGTAACGGATACGCAGTATTTT	CASSLARVTDTQYF
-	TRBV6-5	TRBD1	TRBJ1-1	TGTGCAGCAGGGGGATGGGACACTGAAGCTTTCTTT	CAAGGWDTEAFF
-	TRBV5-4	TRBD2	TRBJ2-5	TGTGCCAGCAGCACAGGACTAGGCCAAGAGACCCAGTACTTC	CASSTGLGQETQYF
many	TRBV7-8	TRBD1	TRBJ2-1	TGTGCCAGCAGTTCACTCCCGGGACAGGGGGCTGGCAATGAGCAGTTCTTC	CASSSLPGQGAGNEQFF
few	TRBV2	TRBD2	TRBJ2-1	TGTGCCAGCACCGCTCGGCTAGCGGGAGTCAATGAGCAGTTCTTC	CASTARLAGVNEQFF
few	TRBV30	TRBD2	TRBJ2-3	TGTGCCTGGAGTGTACTAGCGGGCGCCACAGATACGCAGTATTTT	CAWSVLAGATDTQYF
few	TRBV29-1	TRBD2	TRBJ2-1	TGCAGCATCCGACTAGCGGGAGGGAACTACAATGAGCAGTTCTTC	CSIRLAGGNYNEQFF
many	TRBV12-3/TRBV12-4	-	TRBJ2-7	TGTGCCAGCAGTTTAGGACAGCTGTACGAGCAGTACTTC	CASSLGQLYEQYF